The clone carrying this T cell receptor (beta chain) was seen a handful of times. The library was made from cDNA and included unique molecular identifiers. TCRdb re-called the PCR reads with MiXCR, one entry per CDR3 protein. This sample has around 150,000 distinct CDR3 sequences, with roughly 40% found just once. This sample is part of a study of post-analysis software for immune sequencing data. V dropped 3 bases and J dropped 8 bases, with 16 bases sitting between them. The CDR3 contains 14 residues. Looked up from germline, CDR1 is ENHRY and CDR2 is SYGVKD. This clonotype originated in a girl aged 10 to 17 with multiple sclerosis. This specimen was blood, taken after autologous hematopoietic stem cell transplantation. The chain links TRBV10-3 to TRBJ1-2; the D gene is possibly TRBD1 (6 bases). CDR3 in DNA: TGTGCCATCAGTGACGGGGTACAGGGCGGGGGCTACACCTTC. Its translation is CAISDGVQGGGYTF.